Listed below are T cell receptor beta chains from one sample, sequenced in a study of cytomegalovirus exposure and HLA in healthy donors. Some clones are missing from TCRdb's copy, which holds only in-frame ones; the method was immunoSEQ multiplex PCR. The data contain 150,000 to 200,000 clones, under 85% of them singletons. The sample taken for sequencing was PBMCs. The receptors here all came from a man between 45 and 60 years old in good health and CMV-seropositive. Both conserved end residues are part of each CDR3. A D gene is named only where the DNA matches it firmly. Clone size is given for some rows only: seen once, a few or many times, or a class if the clone is expanded.

TRBV9,TRBJ2-3,NA,TRBD1,TGTGCCAGCAGCCGAGACAGGGTTCCAGATACGCAGTATTTT,CASSRDRVPDTQYF
TRBV11-2,TRBJ2-2,NA,TRBD2,TGTGCCAGCAGCTTAAGTCTAGCGGGGGGCCGGGCCGGGGAGCTGTTTTTT,CASSLSLAGGRAGELFF
TRBV18,TRBJ1-2,NA,NA,TGTGCCAGCTCACCATCGAGGAGCTATGGCTACACCTTC,CASSPSRSYGYTF
TRBV23-1,TRBJ1-5,NA,NA,TGCGCCAGCAGTCCAGCACTGAAGGAGGTCTGGGTCCTACATCAGCCCCAGCATTTT,CASSPALKEVWVLHQPQHF
TRBV7-9,TRBJ2-5,NA,NA,TGTGCCAGTCGCCCTCCAGGGGAGACCCAGTACTTC,CASRPPGETQYF
TRBV14,TRBJ2-2,NA,NA,TGTGCCAGCAGCCCGGCCAGGGTCTCGAACACCGGGGAGCTGTTTTTT,CASSPARVSNTGELFF
TRBV30,TRBJ2-7,NA,TRBD2,TGTGCCTGGAGCGGAGCTGGTTTGACTAGCGGGAGGAACTTC,CAWSGAGLTSGRNF
TRBV7-6,TRBJ2-2,NA,TRBD1,TGTGCCAGCAGCCTATACAACAGGGGGCGGGCCGGGGAGCTGTTTTTT,CASSLYNRGRAGELFF
TRBV9,TRBJ2-1,NA,TRBD2,TGTGCCAGCAGCGTAGTTGCCAGCGGGATAGGTTCCTACAATGAGCAGTTCTTC,CASSVVASGIGSYNEQFF
TRBV10-3,TRBJ2-7,NA,TRBD1,TGTGCCACCGAGGGGGACAGGGTGTACGAGCAGTACTTC,CATEGDRVYEQYF
TRBV5-1,TRBJ2-2,NA,TRBD1,TGCGCCAGCAGCTTACAGGGGGCTCCCACCGGGGAGCTGTTTTTT,CASSLQGAPTGELFF
TRBV6-1,TRBJ1-2,NA,TRBD1,TGTGCCAGCAGTGACACCTCAGGGGGCAACTATGGCTACACCTTC,CASSDTSGGNYGYTF
TRBV28,TRBJ1-6,NA,NA,TGTGCCAGCAGTTTACCTGGACAGCTGAGCTCCTATAATTCACCCCTCCACTTT,CASSLPGQLSSYNSPLHF
TRBV7-9,TRBJ1-6,NA,NA,TGTGCCAGCAGACTGGGAGGGCACAATTCACCCCTCCACTTT,CASRLGGHNSPLHF
TRBV28,TRBJ2-5,NA,NA,TGTGCCAGCAGTTTACAGGGCACCAAAGAGACCCAGTACTTC,CASSLQGTKETQYF
TRBV28,TRBJ2-7,NA,NA,TGTGCCAGCAGTTTTGGGACACCGCCTCACTACGAGCAGTACTTC,CASSFGTPPHYEQYF
TRBV7-9,TRBJ1-2,NA,TRBD1,TGTGCCAGCAGCCCGGACAGGAGGGATGGCTACACCTTC,CASSPDRRDGYTF
TRBV18,TRBJ2-4,NA,TRBD1,TGTGCCAGCTCACCACCGGGACAGGATGGGAACATTCAGTACTTC,CASSPPGQDGNIQYF
TRBV19,TRBJ1-4,few,TRBD1,TGTGCCAGTACCCCCTTGGGGACAGGGGACGAAAAACTGTTTTTT,CASTPLGTGDEKLFF
TRBV19,TRBJ2-7,few,NA,TGTGCCAGTAGTATACGCGGAGGACCCTACGAGCAGTACTTC,CASSIRGGPYEQYF
TRBV5-1,TRBJ2-1,NA,NA,TGCGCCAGCAGCTTGGTTGGCGGGATTGGCTACAATGAGCAGTTCTTC,CASSLVGGIGYNEQFF
TRBV6-1,TRBJ2-7,NA,NA,TGTGCCAGCAGTGAACGACAGGGAGGCTACGAGCAGTACTTC,CASSERQGGYEQYF
TRBV6-4,TRBJ2-3,NA,TRBD2,TGTGCCAGCGAGGGACTAGCGGGGGGAGCAGATACGCAGTATTTT,CASEGLAGGADTQYF
TRBV7-2,TRBJ2-2,NA,TRBD2,TGTGCCAGCAGCCTACCTAGGGGACTAGCGGCCCAGAACACCGGGGAGCTGTTTTTT,CASSLPRGLAAQNTGELFF
TRBV6-1,TRBJ1-2,NA,TRBD1,TGTGCCAGCAGTGAATCCCAGGGGGCGGGCTATGGCTACACCTTC,CASSESQGAGYGYTF
TRBV5-1,TRBJ2-1,few,TRBD2,TGCGCCAGCAGCTTGGGGCTAGCGGGAGGGCTTGAGCAGTTCTTC,CASSLGLAGGLEQFF
TRBV4-2,TRBJ1-1,NA,TRBD1,TGTGCCAGCAGCCAGGGACAGGGGGTTGAGAACACTGAAGCTTTCTTT,CASSQGQGVENTEAFF
TRBV10-2,TRBJ2-1,NA,NA,TGCGCCAGCAGTGAAACGGTGATCAATGAGCAGTTCTTC,CASSETVINEQFF
TRBV29-1,TRBJ2-7,NA,NA,TGCAGCGTTGGAGAGACGGGAGAGCAGTACTTC,CSVGETGEQYF
TRBV19,TRBJ2-7,NA,NA,TGTGCCAGTAGTATGGGTCGGGGCTACGAGCAGTACTTC,CASSMGRGYEQYF
TRBV2,TRBJ2-5,NA,TRBD2,TGTGCCAGCAGTGATCGACGACTAGCTGGAGAGACCCAGTACTTC,CASSDRRLAGETQYF
TRBV2,TRBJ2-7,NA,TRBD1,TGTGCCAGCAGGCAGACAGGGAACTACGAGCAGTACTTC,CASRQTGNYEQYF
TRBV29-1,TRBJ1-2,NA,NA,TGCAGCGTTTCAACAACAGGAGTCTATGGCTACACCTTC,CSVSTTGVYGYTF